This passage covers 15 T cell receptor beta chains from one sample sequenced in a study of cytomegalovirus exposure and HLA in healthy donors. It was with 60 Vbeta and 13 Jbeta primers that the PCR ran. Only in-frame clones appear in the TCRdb table, and some are missing; sequencing was by immunoSEQ multiplex PCR. This sample has about 82,000 clones, with roughly a tenth found just once. The specimen was PBMCs. The receptors originated from a man between 60 and 75 years old in good health and CMV-seropositive.

The chain links TRBV6-1 to TRBJ2-2, with D maybe TRBD2 (6 bases). In germline, CDR1 is MNHNS, CDR2 SASEGT. This CDR3 has 16 amino acids. V was cut by 3 bases and J by 1 base, with 12 bases left in between. The CDR3 reads CASSDIRGRNTGELFF. The CDR3 coding sequence is TGTGCCAGCAGTGATATCCGGGGGAGGAACACCGGGGAGCTGTTTTTT.

The CDR3 loop is CASTGQDYEQYV. The CDR3 DNA sequence: TGTGCCAGCACGGGACAGGACTACGAGCAGTACGTC. The chain carries TRBV28 and TRBJ2-7; 8 bases match TRBD1. Germline V CDR1 and CDR2: MDHEN, SYDVKM. V was clipped by 7 bases and J by 3 bases; unmatched bases: 2. The CDR3 is 12 amino acids.

This clone showed up just a few times. The rearrangement joins TRBV7-2 to TRBJ1-3, with TRBD1 identical over 8 bases. The CDR3 covers 14 residues. Trimming at V came to 5 bases and at J to 4 bases, leaving 4 bases not matched to a gene. Germline values: CDR1 SGHTA, CDR2 FQGNSA. The CDR3 DNA reads as TGTGCCAGCAGCCCGCGGACAGGGGGAAACACCATATATTTT. This codes for CASSPRTGGNTIYF. Drawing the rest from reference TRBV7-2 and TRBJ1-3, the complete variable domain is GAGVSQSPSNKVTEKGKDVELRCDPISGHTALYWYRQSLGQGLEFLIYFQGNSAPDKSGLPSDRFSAERTGGSVSTLTIQRTQQEDSAVYLCASSPRTGGNTIYFGEGSWLTVV.

This sequence joins TRBV27 and TRBJ2-7, with D maybe TRBD1 (6 bases). The V gene's germline CDR1 is MNHEY and CDR2 SMNVEV (reference sequence). V was cut by 5 bases and J by 4 bases, with 18 bases left in between. The CDR3 is 15 residues long. CDR3 sequence (DNA): TGTGCCAGCAGTCCCCGGGACAACTTAATTTACGAGCAGTACTTC. Translation gives CASSPRDNLIYEQYF.

This clone was seen just once. V and J are TRBV5-1 and TRBJ2-1; 11 bases line up with TRBD2. J gave up 4 bases and V 7 bases, and 4 bases lay outside the gene matches. Germline CDR1 and CDR2: SGHRS and YFSETQ. The CDR3 has 14 amino acids. In nucleotides, the CDR3 is TGCGCCAGCTCCGGGACTAGCGGATACAATGAGCAGTTCTTC. It specifies CASSGTSGYNEQFF.

The rearrangement links TRBV28 to TRBJ1-2; D ambiguous. The CDR3 runs to 13 residues. V lost 4 bases and J 7 bases, leaving 13 bases between the germline ends. Germline lookup yields CDR1 MDHEN and CDR2 SYDVKM. The CDR3 DNA is TGTGCCAGCAGTTCGCCGGTTTTAGCTGGCTACACCTTC. It codes for CASSSPVLAGYTF.

The V call is TRBV18, the J call TRBJ1-1, with a weak D call TRBD1 (6 bases). Per the germline V gene, CDR1 is KGHSH and CDR2 is LQKENI. The CDR3 has 14 residues. V lost 3 bases and J 1 base, leaving 9 bases between the germline ends. CDR3 protein: CASSPQGKNTEAFF. The DNA for the CDR3 is TGTGCCAGCTCACCGCAGGGGAAGAACACTGAAGCTTTCTTT. The full variable domain, with the rest looked up from reference TRBV18 and TRBJ1-1, is NAGVMQNPRHLVRRRGQEARLRCSPMKGHSHVYWYRQLPEEGLKFMVYLQKENIIDESGMPKERFSAEFPKEGPSILRIQQVVRGDSAAYFCASSPQGKNTEAFFGQGTRLTVV.

V gene TRBV6-1 combines with J gene TRBJ2-7; 7 bases are a match to TRBD1. Germline assignment: CDR1 MNHNS and CDR2 SASEGT. V was pared by 2 bases and J by 4 bases, with 8 bases of the junction left unmatched. The CDR3 consists of 15 residues. This chain's CDR3 is CASSESPGQSYEQYV. Written as DNA, the CDR3 is TGTGCCAGCAGTGAAAGTCCGGGACAGAGTTACGAGCAGTACGTC.

This clone occurred many times. The CDR3 protein is CASSVQGSGNTIYF. The CDR3 bases are TGTGCCAGCAGCGTCCAGGGCTCTGGAAACACCATATATTTT. The chain carries TRBV14 and TRBJ1-3, with D possibly being TRBD1 (5 bases). CDR1 is SGHDN, CDR2 FVKESK, per germline. The V end was cut by 5 bases, the J end by 0 bases, with 8 bases between. There are 14 residues in the CDR3.

The rearrangement links TRBV28 to TRBJ1-1; D gene ambiguous. CDR1 is MDHEN and CDR2 is SYDVKM in the germline V gene. V lost 2 bases, J lost 1 base, and 5 bases lay in between. CDR3 length equals 13 residues. The CDR3 bases are TGTGCCAGCAGTTTAGCCGGGAACACTGAAGCTTTCTTT. As protein: CASSLAGNTEAFF.

This clone was seen a handful of times. The sample carries other DNA sequences with the same CDR3. The chain has TRBV30 and TRBJ1-2; D is unresolved. The CDR3 consists of 12 residues. Germline CDR1 GTSNPN, CDR2 SVGIG (reference sequence). The V gene lost 3 bases and the J gene lost 8 bases, with 13 bases spanning the gap. The CDR3 protein is CAWSLQSGGYTF. In DNA form, the CDR3 reads TGTGCCTGGAGCCTTCAATCGGGGGGCTACACCTTC.

This chain uses TRBV5-1 with TRBJ1-1; D may be TRBD1 (6 bases). The CDR3 runs 14 residues. The germline V gene encodes CDR1 SGHRS and CDR2 YFSETQ. Trimming took 2 bases from V and 6 from J, leaving 14 bases between them. CDR3 coding DNA: TGCGCCAGCAGCTTAAGAGTAGACAGGTCTGAAGCTTTCTTT. Translated, it gives CASSLRVDRSEAFF.

This clone has more than one count but fewer than ten. The V and J genes are TRBV7-8 and TRBJ1-1; 7 bases line up with TRBD1. The CDR3 is 15 residues long. CDR1 is SGHVS, CDR2 FQNEAQ, per germline. V shed 3 bases, J shed 2 bases, and the junction held 6 bases outside the gene matches. Here the CDR3 reads CASSFTGTVNTEAFF. CDR3 DNA: TGTGCCAGCAGCTTCACCGGGACAGTTAACACTGAAGCTTTCTTT.

In its sample, this clone was seen a few times. The CDR3 region has the DNA TGTGCCAGCAGTCAGGATGAATCGGGCACAGATACGCAGTATTTT. It codes for CASSQDESGTDTQYF. J is TRBJ2-3 and V is TRBV2, with D unclear. V was trimmed by 5 bases and J by 1 base, leaving 13 bases between them. This CDR3 spans 15 amino acids. Germline loops: CDR1 SNHLY, CDR2 FYNNEI.

The V and J genes are TRBV6-4 and TRBJ1-5, with TRBD1 as a possible D gene (6 bases). V lost 10 bases and J lost 0, with 22 bases in between. Germline V gene lookup returns CDR1 MRHNA and CDR2 SNTAGT. The CDR3 covers 17 residues. CDR3 amino acids: CATPVGHRAYSNQPQHF. The DNA for the CDR3 is TGTGCCACACCCGTGGGACACCGGGCGTATAGCAATCAGCCCCAGCATTTT.